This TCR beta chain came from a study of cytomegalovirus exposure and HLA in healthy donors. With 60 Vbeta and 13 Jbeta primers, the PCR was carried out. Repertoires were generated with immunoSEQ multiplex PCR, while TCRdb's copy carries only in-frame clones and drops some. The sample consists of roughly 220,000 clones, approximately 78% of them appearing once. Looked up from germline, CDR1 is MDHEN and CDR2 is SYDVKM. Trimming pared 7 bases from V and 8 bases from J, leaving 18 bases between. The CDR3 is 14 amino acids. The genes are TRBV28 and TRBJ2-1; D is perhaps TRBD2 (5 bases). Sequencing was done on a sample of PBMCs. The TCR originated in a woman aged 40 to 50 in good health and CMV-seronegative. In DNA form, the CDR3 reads TGTGCCAGCACCCTGCCCCGGGCGGGCTATGAGCAGTTCTTC. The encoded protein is CASTLPRAGYEQFF.